This record looks at one TCR beta chain sequence and its context. This specimen comes from a study of T cell changes during pregnancy in multiple sclerosis. The data were produced by immunoSEQ multiplex PCR, yet TCRdb's version contains in-frame clones alone and is incomplete. In the table there are about 92,000 clones, 80% to 95% of which are singletons. The trim removed 2 bases at V and 7 bases at J, leaving 4 bases unmatched. The germline V gene has CDR1 GTSNPN and CDR2 SVGIG (reference sequence). The CDR3 is made up of 14 amino acids. The sequencing used peripheral blood, collected in the first trimester of pregnancy. This TCR came from a female donor with multiple sclerosis, enrolled in a pregnancy study. The V gene is TRBV30, the J gene TRBJ1-4; 10 bases map to TRBD1. The CDR3: CAWSPGQGLEKLFF. CDR3 nucleotides: TGTGCCTGGAGTCCGGGACAGGGGCTTGAAAAACTGTTTTTT.